Listed below are T cell receptor beta chains from one sample, sequenced in a study of blood T cell repertoires in COVID-19. Some clones are missing from TCRdb's copy, which holds only in-frame ones; the method was immunoSEQ multiplex PCR. This table holds some 200,000 clones, 75% to 90% found once. Input material: PBMCs or T cells enriched from blood (not recorded which). The origin of the receptors is a middle-aged man who had recovered from COVID-19. Each CDR3 is given with its conserved first and last residue.

j_call	v_call	cdr3_aa
TRBJ2-5	TRBV5-4	CASSWGPQETQYF
TRBJ2-3	TRBV3-1/TRBV3-2	CASSQDPAGVVDTQYF
TRBJ2-3	TRBV10-1	CASSKELSGRGTDTQYF
TRBJ2-2	TRBV13	CASTPGTGGFTGELFF
TRBJ2-1	TRBV6-4	CATTGGARNEQFF
TRBJ2-7	TRBV2	CASHRQSGTYEQYF
TRBJ2-7	TRBV3-1/TRBV3-2	CASSQGVGHDNYEQYF
TRBJ1-1	TRBV7-2	CASSLQGNTEAFF
TRBJ1-3	TRBV5-1	CASRGGESSGNTIYF
TRBJ2-2	TRBV27	CASSLIGSTGELFF
TRBJ1-1	TRBV12-3/TRBV12-4	CASSFGQVDRAFF
TRBJ1-2	TRBV2	CASSELTGQGAHGYTF
TRBJ1-1	TRBV5-1	CASSLEAGFGAFF
TRBJ2-7	TRBV5-1	CASTKEGSSYEQYF
TRBJ2-5	TRBV3-1/TRBV3-2	CASSHRQAQETQYF
TRBJ1-5	TRBV20-1	CSASTDSNQPQHF
TRBJ1-2	TRBV7-8	CASSLARESFYGYTF
TRBJ1-4	TRBV12-5	CASGSQGNEKLFF
TRBJ2-1	TRBV7-3	CASSRDIRTNEQFF
TRBJ2-5	TRBV7-6	CASSLEVGAITQYF
TRBJ2-3	TRBV3-1/TRBV3-2	CASSQGKGARDTQYF